One sample yielded the 15 T cell receptor beta chains listed below, sequenced in a study of regulatory T cells in long-lasting Graves disease. Libraries of TCR beta came from iRepertoire HTBI primers plus Arm-PCR of CDR3 regions. TCRdb reprocessed the multiplex PCR reads via MiXCR and lists one record per CDR3 protein. The table has about 610,000 distinct CDR3 sequences, about 16% seen once. Time point denoted: newly diagnosed GD, antithyroid drugs for less than 3 months. From RNA extracted from PBMCs, the TCR library was made. The same sample was also used in a study of T cells in Graves' hyperthyroidism and ophthalmopathy.

The sequenced sample was peripheral blood mononuclear cells (PBMCs), obtained at new diagnosis, from a patient treated with antithyroid drugs. The receptors come from a man aged 18 to 30 with Graves disease.

This clonotype was counted many times. The chain recombines TRBV7-2 with TRBJ2-1; TRBD2 matches 8 bases. The CDR3 has 15 residues. Germline values: CDR1 SGHTA, CDR2 FQGNSA. V gave up 5 bases and J gave up 7 bases; unmatched junction bases: 10. The chain's CDR3 is CASSRGLAGWNEQFF. The CDR3 DNA sequence: TGTGCCAGCAGCCGTGGGCTAGCGGGTTGGAATGAGCAGTTCTTC.

In regard to this clonotype: A read error may produce the germline difference seen at one junction end. Here the CDR3 reads CSARGPDGTGVLSF. Written as DNA, the CDR3 is TGCAGTGCTAGAGGGCCGGACGGAACCGGGGTGCTGTCTTTT. The chain couples TRBV20-1 to TRBJ1-4; no reliable D call. Germline CDR1 is DFQATT and CDR2 is SNEGSKA (reference sequence). The CDR3 extends over 14 amino acids.

The J gene is TRBJ2-7, the V gene TRBV5-6; a possible D gene is TRBD2 (5 bases). Trimming removed 3 bases from V and 9 bases from J, with 13 bases in between. The CDR3 runs to 12 residues. Germline CDR1 and CDR2: SGHDT and YYEEEE. CDR3 in amino acids: CASSSVSGVQYF. The CDR3 DNA is TGTGCCAGCAGCTCCGTTTCCGGGGTGCAGTACTTC.

This chain connects TRBV20-1 to TRBJ1-3; TRBD1 matches 7 bases. Germline V gene data show CDR1 as DFQATT and CDR2 as SNEGSKA (reference sequence). This CDR3 is built from 15 residues. With 1 base clipped from V and 0 bases from J, the junction kept 3 bases outside the gene matches. In nucleotides, the CDR3 is TGCAGTGCTAGAGCCAGGACAGGCTCTGGAAACACCATATATTTT. Translated, it gives CSARARTGSGNTIYF.

This clonotype was seen many times. CDR3 loop: CASSKDRFYGYTF. CDR3 DNA: TGTGCCAGCAGCAAGGACCGATTCTATGGCTACACCTTC. This rearrangement joins TRBV6-2 or TRBV6-3 to TRBJ1-2; D ambiguous. The CDR3 is 13 amino acids. Trimming removed 6 bases at V and 4 bases at J, with 12 bases between. Germline V gene data show CDR1 as MNHEY and CDR2 as SVGEGT.

The chain employs TRBV15 and TRBJ1-1; D uncertain. CDR1 LNHNV and CDR2 YYDKDF come from the germline V gene (reference sequence). The CDR3 is 11 amino acids. Between the trimmed V and J ends, which lost 9 bases and 5 bases, there was a span of 10 bases. CDR3 region: CATRLGTEAFF. CDR3 bases: TGTGCCACGAGATTGGGGACTGAAGCTTTCTTT.

There are a few counts of this clonotype. The genes are TRBV12-5 and TRBJ2-6, with TRBD1 identical over 8 bases. Germline values: CDR1 LGHNT, CDR2 FRNRAP. J lost 4 bases, V lost 2 bases, and 13 bases had no gene match. The CDR3 is 19 amino acids. CDR3 sequence reads: CASGLSTGTGLTGANVLTF. Here the CDR3 DNA reads TGTGCTAGTGGTTTGTCCACCGGGACAGGCCTAACGGGGGCCAACGTCCTGACTTTC.

This clonotype was counted a few times. CDR3 residues: CSAGGRGGNQPQHF. In nucleotides, the CDR3 is TGCAGTGCCGGAGGACGAGGGGGCAATCAGCCCCAGCATTTT. This rearrangement joins TRBV20-1 to TRBJ1-5; tentative D call: TRBD1 (5 bases). This CDR3 has 14 amino acids. V was clipped by 6 bases and J by 2 bases, with 14 bases between them. CDR1 is DFQATT and CDR2 is SNEGSKA in the germline V gene (reference sequence).

The chain has TRBV2 and TRBJ1-5; D uncertain. V lost 0 bases to trimming and J lost 5 bases, with 8 bases between them. CDR3 length: 14 amino acids. Per the germline V gene, CDR1 is SNHLY and CDR2 is FYNNEI. The CDR3 DNA sequence: TGTGCCAGCAGTGAAGCAGTAAGAGATCAGCCCCAGCATTTT. Translation gives CASSEAVRDQPQHF.

The chain links TRBV4-1 to TRBJ1-4; D is unresolved. V lost 3 bases and J lost 3, with 8 bases in between. This CDR3 has 14 residues. CDR1 and CDR2 from the germline V gene are MGHRA and YSYEKL. Here the CDR3 DNA reads TGCGCCAGCAGCCAGCGCCAGTCTAATGAAAAACTGTTTTTT. Its protein is CASSQRQSNEKLFF.

V usage is TRBV5-5 and J usage is TRBJ1-1; D may be TRBD1 (5 bases). Germline V CDR1 and CDR2: SGHKS, YYEKEE (reference sequence). CDR3 length: 16 amino acids. The V end lost 0 bases, the J end lost 10 bases, and 22 bases lay between the germline ends. CDR3 sequence (DNA): TGTGCCAGCAGCTTGGCAGGGACTCTCTCCACGGGGTCAGCTTTCTTT. Amino acids: CASSLAGTLSTGSAFF.

The sample holds a few counts of this clonotype. V and J are TRBV6-5 and TRBJ1-1; D might be TRBD1 (6 bases). Trimming stripped 0 bases from V and 5 bases from J, with 22 bases between. The germline V gene has CDR1 MNHEY and CDR2 SVGAGI. The CDR3 spans 18 residues. The CDR3 DNA sequence: TGTGCCAGCAGTTACTCACGGGCGGGGGGCGCGAAAGGAACTGAAGCTTTCTTT. This encodes CASSYSRAGGAKGTEAFF.

The V and J genes are TRBV4-1 and TRBJ1-2; D gene uncertain. Germline CDR1 reads MGHRA; CDR2 reads YSYEKL. The germline V and J ends were trimmed by 8 bases and 0 bases, with 16 bases remaining between them. This CDR3 has 15 amino acids. CDR3 DNA sequence: TGCGCCAGCCAAAAAGCAGCTCCCGCTAACTATGGCTACACCTTC. Its translation: CASQKAAPANYGYTF.

The sample holds many counts of this clonotype. The rearrangement links TRBV12-3 or TRBV12-4 to TRBJ1-6; tentatively, D is TRBD1 (5 bases). Trimming pared 3 bases from V and 9 bases from J, leaving 6 bases between. CDR3 length: 12 residues. CDR3 sequence (DNA): TGTGCCAGCAGTTTGGGACTTTCACCCCTCCACTTT. Its translation: CASSLGLSPLHF.

As concerns this clonotype: This is likely an artifact of a read error, given a far larger clone one base away. The chain uses TRBV20-1 and TRBJ2-3, with 10 bases identical to TRBD2. The J call could be wrong; TRBJ2-7 is a better fit for the DNA end. Germline CDR1 is DFQATT and CDR2 is SNEGSKA (reference sequence). The length of the CDR3 is 18 residues. Here the CDR3 reads CSARDGGTSGNSGNEQYF. CDR3 DNA sequence: TGCAGTGCTAGAGACGGGGGTACTAGCGGGAATAGCGGGAATGAGCAGTACTTC.